The 15 T cell receptor beta chains given below trace back to one sample, sequenced in a study of T-cell memory formation after mild COVID-19. TCRdb processed the 5' RACE reads anew with MiXCR; each CDR3 protein has one entry. The table records roughly 110,000 distinct CDR3 sequences, approximately 22% of them present only once. Sample: PBMCs or a T cell subset sorted from them (not recorded which). The origin of the receptors is a man between 18 and 29 years old who had mild COVID-19 (a few samples of this study predate the infection). Cell type and time point are not known.

The chain combines TRBV4-3 with TRBJ2-5; 7 nucleotides line up with TRBD1. This CDR3 comprises 14 residues. Germline V gives CDR1 LGHNA, CDR2 YSLEER. J lost 6 bases, V lost 0 bases, and 4 bases had no gene match. CDR3 sequence: CASSQEQGWKTQYF. In nucleotides, the CDR3 is TGCGCCAGCAGCCAAGAACAGGGGTGGAAGACCCAGTACTTC.

V is TRBV9 and J is TRBJ2-1, with 8 bases identical to TRBD1. Unmatched junction bases numbered 9, after V lost 0 bases and J lost 1 base. The CDR3 spans 18 residues. Germline V gene sequence: CDR1 SGDLS, CDR2 YYNGEE. This CDR3 reads CASSVVPQGDDSYNEQFF. The CDR3 DNA reads TGTGCCAGCAGCGTAGTCCCACAGGGGGACGATTCCTACAATGAGCAGTTCTTC.

The chain uses TRBV24-1 and TRBJ2-3, with D uncertain. V lost 3 bases and J lost 1, with 10 bases in between. Germline V gene sequence: CDR1 KGHDR, CDR2 SFDVKD. This CDR3 comprises 15 residues. The CDR3 spells CATSDRSPGTDTQYF. The DNA of the CDR3 is TGTGCCACCAGTGATAGGTCACCGGGCACAGATACGCAGTATTTT.

V usage is TRBV4-1 and J usage is TRBJ1-5; tentatively, D is TRBD1 (6 bases). This CDR3 spans 15 amino acids. Trimming left V 4 bases short and J 2 bases short, with 12 bases between. Per the germline V gene, CDR1 is MGHRA and CDR2 is YSYEKL. This CDR3 is CASSPAGDGNQPQHF. CDR3 in DNA: TGCGCCAGCAGCCCTGCAGGGGATGGCAATCAGCCCCAGCATTTT.

This clonotype was observed a handful of times. The rearrangement uses TRBV7-8 and TRBJ2-3; 7 bases align to TRBD2. The J segment lost 3 bases and the V segment lost 5 bases, leaving 5 bases of the junction unmatched. The length of the CDR3 is 14 residues. The germline V gene has CDR1 SGHVS and CDR2 FQNEAQ. The CDR3 is CASSRRGDTDTQYF. As DNA, the CDR3 is TGTGCCAGCAGCAGACGGGGGGATACAGATACGCAGTATTTT.

This clonotype was recorded a few times. V and J are TRBV24-1 and TRBJ2-1; 10 bases are a match to TRBD2. Germline V gene sequence: CDR1 KGHDR, CDR2 SFDVKD. J lost 8 bases, V lost 1 base, and 4 bases had no gene match. CDR3 length: 15 residues. In DNA form, the CDR3 reads TGTGCCACCAGTGATTTAGCGGGGGGGCACGATGAGCAGTTCTTC. Its protein product is CATSDLAGGHDEQFF.

This clonotype was counted between two and nine times. This chain connects TRBV5-1 to TRBJ1-3; D might be TRBD1 (5 bases). The CDR3 totals 16 residues. Trimming cost V 1 base and J 3 bases, with 14 bases left between them. CDR1 and CDR2 from the germline V gene are SGHRS and YFSETQ. The CDR3 here is CASSLPLSGFGNTIYF. CDR3 nucleotides: TGCGCCAGCAGCTTGCCGCTATCAGGGTTTGGAAACACCATATATTTT.

The rearrangement joins TRBV28 to TRBJ2-3, with a possible D match to TRBD1 (6 bases). The CDR3 has 14 residues. V was cut by 8 bases and J by 3 bases, with 15 bases left in between. The germline CDR1 and CDR2 sequences are MDHEN and SYDVKM. In DNA form, the CDR3 reads TGTGCCAGCGAACCCACAGGGTTGACAGATACGCAGTATTTT. It is translated as CASEPTGLTDTQYF.

The V gene is TRBV10-3, the J gene TRBJ2-7; D ambiguous. The CDR3 is 14 residues long. Between the trimmed V and J ends, which lost 3 bases and 3 bases, there was a span of 12 bases. CDR1 and CDR2 from the germline V gene are ENHRY and SYGVKD. The DNA for the CDR3 is TGTGCCATCAGTGATGGTGACACCTACTACGAGCAGTACTTC. This gives the protein CAISDGDTYYEQYF.

Comment on this clonotype: A read error may be the cause here, since a much bigger clone is one base away. The rearrangement uses TRBV18 and TRBJ1-2; D unresolved. Germline values: CDR1 KGHSH, CDR2 LQKENI. The CDR3 consists of 13 residues. The CDR3 protein is CASSSPQNYGYTF. The CDR3 DNA reads as TGTGCCAGCTCATCACCCCAGAACTATGGCTACACCTTC.

As DNA, the CDR3 is TGCGCCAGCAGCCCCGGGGGGGGTTTGACTGAAGCTTTCTTT. Amino acids: CASSPGGGLTEAFF. The J gene is TRBJ1-1, the V gene TRBV5-1, with TRBD1 as a possible D gene (5 bases). CDR1 is SGHRS and CDR2 is YFSETQ in the germline V gene. This CDR3 comprises 14 residues. Trimming pared 4 bases from V and 5 bases from J, leaving 15 bases between. The variable domain in full, completed from reference TRBV5-1 and TRBJ1-1, reads KAGVTQTPRYLIKTRGQQVTLSCSPISGHRSVSWYQQTPGQGLQFLFEYFSETQRNKGNFPGRFSGRQFSNSRSEMNVSTLELGDSALYLCASSPGGGLTEAFFGQGTRLTVV.

This rearrangement joins TRBV15 to TRBJ2-7, with D possibly TRBD1 on 6 matching bases. The CDR3 covers 13 residues. Germline V gene lookup returns CDR1 LNHNV and CDR2 YYDKDF (reference sequence). The V end lost 2 bases, the J end lost 5 bases, and 10 bases lay between the germline ends. The CDR3 coding sequence is TGTGCCACCAGCAGAACGACAGGCGACGAGCAGTACGTC. Its translation: CATSRTTGDEQYV.

The genes are TRBV20-1 and TRBJ2-5, with a tentative D call TRBD2 (5 bases). This CDR3 is built from 15 residues. Trimming took 6 bases from V and 4 from J, leaving 21 bases between them. CDR1 and CDR2 (germline): DFQATT, SNEGSKA (reference sequence). In DNA form, the CDR3 reads TGCAGTGCCCAGGAAGGGAGAATGCTGGGAGAGACCCAGTACTTC. It is translated as CSAQEGRMLGETQYF.

The table lists this clonotype with a few counts. The chain joins TRBV7-8 to TRBJ2-1, with D perhaps TRBD1 (6 bases). This CDR3 region has 15 residues. Germline V gene lookup returns CDR1 SGHVS and CDR2 FQNEAQ. V lost 4 bases and J lost 2, with 12 bases in between. In nucleotides, the CDR3 is TGTGCCAGCAGCTCGTTGACAGGACCCTACAATGAGCAGTTCTTC. Translation: CASSSLTGPYNEQFF.

V and J are TRBV6-5 and TRBJ2-6, with D maybe TRBD2 (5 bases). Deletions cut 0 bases from V and 1 base from J, with 19 bases between. CDR1 and CDR2 from the germline V gene are MNHEY and SVGAGI. The CDR3 has 20 residues. The chain's CDR3 is CASSYSLWESSGSGANVLTF. In DNA form, the CDR3 reads TGTGCCAGCAGTTACTCTCTGTGGGAAAGCTCGGGGTCTGGGGCCAACGTCCTGACTTTC.